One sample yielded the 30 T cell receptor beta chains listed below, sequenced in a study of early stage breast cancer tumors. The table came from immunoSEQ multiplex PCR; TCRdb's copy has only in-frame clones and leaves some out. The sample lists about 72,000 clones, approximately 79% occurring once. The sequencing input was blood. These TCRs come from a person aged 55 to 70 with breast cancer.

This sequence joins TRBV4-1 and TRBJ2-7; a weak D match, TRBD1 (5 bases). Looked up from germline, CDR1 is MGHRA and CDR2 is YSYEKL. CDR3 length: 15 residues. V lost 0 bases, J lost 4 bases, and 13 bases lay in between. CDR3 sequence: CASSQEGRVGYEQYF. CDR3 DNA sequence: TGCGCCAGCAGCCAAGAAGGCAGGGTAGGATACGAGCAGTACTTC.

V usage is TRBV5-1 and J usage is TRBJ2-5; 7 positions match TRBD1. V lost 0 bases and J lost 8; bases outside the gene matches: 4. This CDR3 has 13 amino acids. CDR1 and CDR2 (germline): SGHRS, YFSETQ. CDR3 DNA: TGCGCCAGCAGCTTGGAGAGGGGGCAAACCCAGTACTTC. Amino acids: CASSLERGQTQYF.

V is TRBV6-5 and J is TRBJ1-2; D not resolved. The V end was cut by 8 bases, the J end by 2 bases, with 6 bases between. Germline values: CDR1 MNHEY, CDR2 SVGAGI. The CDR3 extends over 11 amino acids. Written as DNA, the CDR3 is TGTGCCAGCTTGAACAACTATGGCTACACCTTC. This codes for CASLNNYGYTF.

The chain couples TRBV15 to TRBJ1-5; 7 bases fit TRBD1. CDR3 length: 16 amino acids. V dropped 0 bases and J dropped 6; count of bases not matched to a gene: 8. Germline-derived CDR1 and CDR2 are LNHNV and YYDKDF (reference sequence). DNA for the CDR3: TGTGCCACCAGCAGAGAAGCGGGACAGAGGTTTCAGCCCCAGCATTTT. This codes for CATSREAGQRFQPQHF.

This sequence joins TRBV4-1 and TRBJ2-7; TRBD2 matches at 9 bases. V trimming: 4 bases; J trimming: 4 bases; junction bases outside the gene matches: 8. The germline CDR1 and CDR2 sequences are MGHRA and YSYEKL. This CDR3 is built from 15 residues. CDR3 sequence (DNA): TGCGCCAGCAGCCGAACCGGGACTAGCCAATACGAGCAGTACTTC. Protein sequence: CASSRTGTSQYEQYF.

The CDR3 reads CASRDDGKGVQPQHF. The CDR3 bases are TGTGCCAGCAGGGATGACGGCAAGGGGGTTCAGCCCCAGCATTTT. The rearrangement uses TRBV6-1 and TRBJ1-5; tentative D call: TRBD1 (6 bases). Trimming took off 6 bases at V and 6 bases at J, with 18 bases between the two ends. The germline CDR1 and CDR2 sequences are MNHNS and SASEGT. This CDR3 has 15 amino acids.

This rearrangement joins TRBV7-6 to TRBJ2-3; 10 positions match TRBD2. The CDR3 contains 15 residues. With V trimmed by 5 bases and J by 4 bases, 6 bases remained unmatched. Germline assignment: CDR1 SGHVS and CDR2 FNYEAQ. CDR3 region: CASSLGTSVSDTQYF. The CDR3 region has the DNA TGTGCCAGCAGCCTGGGGACTAGCGTATCAGATACGCAGTATTTT.

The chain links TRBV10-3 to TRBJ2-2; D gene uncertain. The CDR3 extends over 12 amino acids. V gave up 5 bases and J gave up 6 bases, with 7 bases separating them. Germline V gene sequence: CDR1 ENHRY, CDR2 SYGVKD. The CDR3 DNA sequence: TGTGCCATCAGTTCAGTCTCCGGGGAGCTGTTTTTT. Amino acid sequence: CAISSVSGELFF.

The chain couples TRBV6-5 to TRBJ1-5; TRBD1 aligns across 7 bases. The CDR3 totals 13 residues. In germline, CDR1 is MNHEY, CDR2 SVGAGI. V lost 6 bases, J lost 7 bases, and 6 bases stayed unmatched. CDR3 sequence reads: CASSLDRRQPQHF. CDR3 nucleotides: TGTGCCAGCAGCCTGGACAGGCGGCAGCCCCAGCATTTT.

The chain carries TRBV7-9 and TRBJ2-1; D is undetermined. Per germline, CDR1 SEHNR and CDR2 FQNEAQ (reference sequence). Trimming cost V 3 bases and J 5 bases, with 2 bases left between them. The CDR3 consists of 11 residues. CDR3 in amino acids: CASSFDNEQFF. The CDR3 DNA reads TGTGCCAGCAGCTTTGACAATGAGCAGTTCTTC. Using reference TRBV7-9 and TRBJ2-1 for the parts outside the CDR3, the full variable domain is DTGVSQNPRHKITKRGQNVTFRCDPISEHNRLYWYRQTLGQGPEFLTYFQNEAQLEKSRLLSDRFSAERPKGSFSTLEIQRTEQGDSAMYLCASSFDNEQFFGPGTRLTVL.

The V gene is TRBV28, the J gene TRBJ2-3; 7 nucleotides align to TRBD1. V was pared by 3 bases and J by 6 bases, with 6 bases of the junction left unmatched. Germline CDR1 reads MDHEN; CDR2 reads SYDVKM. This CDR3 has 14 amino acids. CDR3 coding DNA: TGTGCCAGCAGTTTCGACAGGGTACGGGATACGCAGTATTTT. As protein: CASSFDRVRDTQYF.

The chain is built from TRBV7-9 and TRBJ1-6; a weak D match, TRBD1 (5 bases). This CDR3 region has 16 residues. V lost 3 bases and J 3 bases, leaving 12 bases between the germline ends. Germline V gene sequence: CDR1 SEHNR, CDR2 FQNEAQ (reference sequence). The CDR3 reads CASSLGGGYYNSPLHF. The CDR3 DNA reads TGTGCCAGCAGCTTGGGGGGGGGATACTATAATTCACCCCTCCACTTT. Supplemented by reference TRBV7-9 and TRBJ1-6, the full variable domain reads DTGVSQNPRHKITKRGQNVTFRCDPISEHNRLYWYRQTLGQGPEFLTYFQNEAQLEKSRLLSDRFSAERPKGSFSTLEIQRTEQGDSAMYLCASSLGGGYYNSPLHFGNGTRLTVT.

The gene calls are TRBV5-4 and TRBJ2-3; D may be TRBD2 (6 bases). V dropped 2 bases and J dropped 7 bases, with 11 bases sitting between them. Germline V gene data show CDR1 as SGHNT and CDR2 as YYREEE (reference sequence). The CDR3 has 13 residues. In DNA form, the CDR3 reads TGTGCCAGCAGCTTTACTAGCACTCATACGCAGTATTTT. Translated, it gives CASSFTSTHTQYF.

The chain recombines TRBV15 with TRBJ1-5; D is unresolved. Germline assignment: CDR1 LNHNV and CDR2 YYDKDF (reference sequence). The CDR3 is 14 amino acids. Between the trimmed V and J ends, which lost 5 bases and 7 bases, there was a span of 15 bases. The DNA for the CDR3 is TGTGCCACCAGCCCGGTTGACGTTGACCAGCCCCAGCATTTT. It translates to CATSPVDVDQPQHF.

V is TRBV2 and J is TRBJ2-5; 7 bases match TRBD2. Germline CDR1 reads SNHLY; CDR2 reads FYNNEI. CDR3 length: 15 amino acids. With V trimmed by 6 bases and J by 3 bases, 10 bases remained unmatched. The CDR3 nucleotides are TGTGCCAGCAGGGGTATCAGCGGGGCGGAAGAGACCCAGTACTTC. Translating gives CASRGISGAEETQYF.

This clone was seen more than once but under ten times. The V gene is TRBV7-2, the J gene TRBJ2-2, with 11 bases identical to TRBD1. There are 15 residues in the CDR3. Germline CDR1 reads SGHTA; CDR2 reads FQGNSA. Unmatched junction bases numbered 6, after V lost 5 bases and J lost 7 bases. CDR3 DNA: TGTGCCAGCAGCCCCCGGACAGGGGGCGTCGGGGAGCTGTTTTTT. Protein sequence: CASSPRTGGVGELFF.

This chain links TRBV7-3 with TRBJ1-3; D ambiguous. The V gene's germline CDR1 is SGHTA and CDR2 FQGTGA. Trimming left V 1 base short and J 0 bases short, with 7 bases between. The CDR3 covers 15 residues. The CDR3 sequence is CASSLKLPSGNTIYF. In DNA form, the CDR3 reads TGTGCCAGCAGCTTAAAACTGCCCTCTGGAAACACCATATATTTT. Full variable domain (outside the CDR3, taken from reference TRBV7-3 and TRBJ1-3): GAGVSQTPSNKVTEKGKYVELRCDPISGHTALYWYRQSLGQGPEFLIYFQGTGAADDSGLPNDRFFAVRPEGSVSTLKIQRTERGDSAVYLCASSLKLPSGNTIYFGEGSWLTVV.

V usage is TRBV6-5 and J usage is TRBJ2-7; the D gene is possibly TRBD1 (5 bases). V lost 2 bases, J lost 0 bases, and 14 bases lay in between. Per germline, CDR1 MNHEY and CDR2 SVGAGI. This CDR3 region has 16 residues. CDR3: CASSYARGPISYEQYF. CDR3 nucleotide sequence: TGTGCCAGCAGTTACGCAAGGGGCCCAATCTCCTACGAGCAGTACTTC.

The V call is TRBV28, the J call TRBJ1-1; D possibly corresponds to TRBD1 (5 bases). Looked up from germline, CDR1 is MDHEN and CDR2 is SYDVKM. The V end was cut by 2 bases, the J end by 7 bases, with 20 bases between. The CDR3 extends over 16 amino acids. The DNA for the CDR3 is TGTGCCAGCAGTTTAGTCCAGGGAGGACCTGGGGGTGAAGCTTTCTTT. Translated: CASSLVQGGPGGEAFF.

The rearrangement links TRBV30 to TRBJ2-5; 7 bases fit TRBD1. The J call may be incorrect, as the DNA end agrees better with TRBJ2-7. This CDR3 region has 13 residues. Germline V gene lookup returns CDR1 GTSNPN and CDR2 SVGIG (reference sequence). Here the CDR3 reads CAWTGQAAYEQYF. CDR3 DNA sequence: TGTGCCTGGACTGGACAGGCGGCCTACGAGCAGTACTTC.

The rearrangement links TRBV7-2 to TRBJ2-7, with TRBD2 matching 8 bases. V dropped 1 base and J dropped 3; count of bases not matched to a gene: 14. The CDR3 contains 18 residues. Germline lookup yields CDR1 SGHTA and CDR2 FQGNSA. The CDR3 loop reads CASSLGSYSGLGIYEQYF. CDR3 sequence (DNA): TGTGCCAGCAGCTTAGGGTCCTATTCGGGACTAGGGATCTACGAGCAGTACTTC.

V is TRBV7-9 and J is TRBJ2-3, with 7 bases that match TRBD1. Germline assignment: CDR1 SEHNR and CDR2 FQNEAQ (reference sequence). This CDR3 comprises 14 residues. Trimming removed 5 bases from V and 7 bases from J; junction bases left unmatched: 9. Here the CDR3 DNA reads TGTGCCAGCAGCCCAAGGGACAGAACTTATACGCAGTATTTT. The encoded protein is CASSPRDRTYTQYF.

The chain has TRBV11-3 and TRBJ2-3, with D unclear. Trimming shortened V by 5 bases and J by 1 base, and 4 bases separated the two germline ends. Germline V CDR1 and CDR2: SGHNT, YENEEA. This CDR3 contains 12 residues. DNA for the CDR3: TGTGCCAGCAGCCCAGGCACAGATACGCAGTATTTT. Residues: CASSPGTDTQYF.

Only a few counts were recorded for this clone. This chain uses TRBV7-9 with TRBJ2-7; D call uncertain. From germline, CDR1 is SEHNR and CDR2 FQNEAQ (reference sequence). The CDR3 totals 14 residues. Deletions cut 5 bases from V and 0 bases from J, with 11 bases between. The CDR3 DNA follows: TGTGCCAGCAGCCCTGCTTTCAACTCCTACGAGCAGTACTTC. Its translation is CASSPAFNSYEQYF.

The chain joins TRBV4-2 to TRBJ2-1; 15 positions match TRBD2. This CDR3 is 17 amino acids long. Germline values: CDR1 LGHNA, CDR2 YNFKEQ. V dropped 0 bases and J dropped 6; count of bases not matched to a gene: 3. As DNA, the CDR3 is TGTGCCAGCAGCCAAGATCCGGGACTAGCGGGAGGCAATGAGCAGTTCTTC. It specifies CASSQDPGLAGGNEQFF.

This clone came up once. CDR3 sequence: CASSAAGTGGADTQYF. CDR3 DNA: TGTGCCAGCAGCGCCGCCGGGACAGGGGGCGCAGATACGCAGTATTTT. The chain is built from TRBV5-4 and TRBJ2-3; 12 nucleotides match TRBD1. CDR3 size: 16 residues. Per the germline V gene, CDR1 is SGHNT and CDR2 is YYREEE (reference sequence). V trimming: 4 bases; J trimming: 4 bases; junction bases outside the gene matches: 7.

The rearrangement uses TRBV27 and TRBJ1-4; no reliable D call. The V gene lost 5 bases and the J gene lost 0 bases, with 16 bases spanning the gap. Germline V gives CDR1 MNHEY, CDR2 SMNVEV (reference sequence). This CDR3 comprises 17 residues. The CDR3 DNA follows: TGTGCCAGCAGTCCTACAACATCAGCTGCAACTAATGAAAAACTGTTTTTT. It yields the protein CASSPTTSAATNEKLFF.

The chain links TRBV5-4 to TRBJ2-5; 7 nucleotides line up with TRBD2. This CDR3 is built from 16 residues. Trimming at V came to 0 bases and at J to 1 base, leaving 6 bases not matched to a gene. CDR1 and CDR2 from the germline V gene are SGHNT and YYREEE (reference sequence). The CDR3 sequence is CASSLGAGASQETQYF. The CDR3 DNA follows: TGTGCCAGCAGCTTGGGGGCGGGAGCTTCCCAAGAGACCCAGTACTTC.

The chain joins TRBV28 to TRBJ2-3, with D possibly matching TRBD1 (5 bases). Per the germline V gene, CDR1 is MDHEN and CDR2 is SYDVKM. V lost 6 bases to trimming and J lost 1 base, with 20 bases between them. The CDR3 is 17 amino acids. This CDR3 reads CASRSTPWTTRTDTQYF. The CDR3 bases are TGTGCCAGCAGGTCCACCCCTTGGACAACTCGCACAGATACGCAGTATTTT.

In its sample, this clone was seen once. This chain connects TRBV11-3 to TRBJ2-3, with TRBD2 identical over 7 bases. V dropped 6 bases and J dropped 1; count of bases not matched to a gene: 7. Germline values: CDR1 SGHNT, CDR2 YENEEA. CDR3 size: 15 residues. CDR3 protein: CASSVGLGGTDTQYF. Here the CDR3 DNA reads TGTGCCAGCAGTGTAGGACTAGGGGGCACAGATACGCAGTATTTT. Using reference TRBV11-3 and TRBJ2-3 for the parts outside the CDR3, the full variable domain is EAGVVQSPRYKIIEKKQPVAFWCNPISGHNTLYWYLQNLGQGPELLIRYENEEAVDDSQLPKDRFSAERLKGVDSTLKIQPAELGDSAVYLCASSVGLGGTDTQYFGPGTRLTVL.